This T cell receptor beta chain was identified during a study of T cells in Graves' hyperthyroidism and ophthalmopathy. Overall study: Peripheral blood samples were taken at initial diagnosis, prior to any treatment.

Overall study findings and caveats: From stable hyperthyroidism, ophthalmopathy was set apart by a 13 V-J model.

What was amplified from RNA transcripts were TCR beta CDR3 regions. TCR CDR3 regions were first amplified by RT-PCR with HTBI primers. TCRdb re-called the multiplex PCR reads through MiXCR, storing one row per CDR3 protein. In the table there are about 640,000 distinct CDR3 sequences, about a fifth of which are singletons. Disease duration was under 3 months in the ophthalmopathy patients, who also had a Clinical Activity Score of at least 3 and a NOSPECS grade of at least 4. Diagnostic assessment was based on clinical symptoms, serum thyroxine and TRAb, thyroid ultrasound and orbital computed tomography. The germline V gene has CDR1 KGHSH and CDR2 LQKENI. V was trimmed by 2 bases and J by 2 bases, leaving 6 bases between them. There are 13 residues in the CDR3. This clonotype was counted at least ten times. Its antigen remains unknown.

This receptor was identified in a man in his thirties or forties with Graves' ophthalmopathy. The sequenced sample was blood. V gene TRBV18 combines with J gene TRBJ2-5, with no clear D. CDR3 region: CASSPAAQETQYF. The CDR3 region has the DNA TGTGCCAGCTCACCAGCGGCTCAAGAGACCCAGTACTTC.